This T cell receptor beta chain came from a study of cytotoxic CD8 clonotypes in ibrutinib-treated CLL (dated by TCRdb to about 2021). Background for the entire study: The cohort had about a dozen relapsed/refractory and about 15 treatment-naive patients; around 17 were IGHV unmutated. Partial responses were observed in roughly 25 patients and complete responses in 2; after a median follow-up of around 68 months, remission was maintained in approximately 15 patients and progression was observed in some twelve. Every remission and progressive disease sample was obtained while ibrutinib was still being received by the patients. Of the 86 people in the trial, about 27 had longitudinal samples available. The response samples were drawn at a median of around eleven months into treatment, with a range of roughly 6 to 36 months. Cryopreserved peripheral blood mononuclear cells were obtained prior to treatment, at the time of response, and at either disease progression or sustained remission. Samples averaged 255,043 productive templates and about 94,000 productive rearrangements.

From the cysteine up to the phenylalanine, the CDR3 has a length of 16 residues. Kept here is only the CDR3 DNA, which spans 48 bases and is read in frame from base 1. V gives up 1 base and J gives up 6 bases, and the segment between their germline ends measures 19 bases. Per the germline V gene, MNHNS is the CDR1 and SASEGT is the CDR2. What the research found in general, with its limitations: An increase in clonality was observed at ibrutinib response, with clonality remaining stable during sustained remission and falling back toward baseline at progression. Baseline clonality was found to be higher than that of age-matched healthy donors and was strongly correlated with circulating CD8+ T-cell counts. Lymph node repertoires were not examined, and the timing of sampling was not matched between patients in sustained remission and those whose disease progressed. Public clonotypes were rare and either shrank or stayed stable during treatment, and the rise in clonality at ibrutinib response reflected expansion of private clonotypes.

Worth noting for this clone: The clone's antigen remains unknown. No per-base quality is available; no much larger clone lies one base away.

The time point tag for this specimen amounts to: less than 30 months on ibrutinib. For TCR beta library preparation, 1.5 to 2 micrograms of genomic DNA was extracted from cryopreserved PBMCs. High-throughput TCR beta sequencing was performed on longitudinal blood samples from CLL patients receiving ibrutinib monotherapy. The patients took part in an open-label, single-center phase 2 trial of ibrutinib monotherapy. A MiSeq instrument was used for deep resolution sequencing, which targeted depths ranging from 1 in 1 million up to 1 in 200,000 T cells, with coverage averaging 10x for each clonotype. The immunoSEQ hsTCRB Kit was used to generate TCR beta libraries. The authors' analysis ran thus. ImmunoSEQ Data Assistant and ImmunoSEQ Analyzer were used for data analysis, and V, D and J genes were assigned according to IMGT definitions. Clonality, which ranges from 0 to 1, was calculated as one minus the normalized Shannon entropy of productive rearrangement frequencies. Only overrepresented clonotypes making up at least 0.05% of the repertoire of each patient were included in the public clonotype analysis. Approximately 14 age-matched healthy donor repertoires from immuneACCESS served as clonality controls. TCRdb provides this immuneACCESS table in a form limited to in-frame rearrangements. Some clones are lacking; in checked studies, under half of them reflect an unresolved V gene, and why the rest are absent is not known. That table furnishes V, J and clone size, whereas the DNA furnished D and trimming. Recorded for this sample are about 130,000 clones; about 85% of them occurred a single time. Approximately 3.5% of the sample belongs to the ten largest clones.

The TCR comes from a human donor with chronic lymphocytic leukemia. Sequencing used PBMCs, obtained after 24 months of ibrutinib treatment. The rearranged chain carries TRBV6-1 and TRBJ2-7; no D gene can be assigned with confidence. The CDR3 region reads CASSEGFRIFVPEQYF. Read as DNA, the sequence is TGTGCCAGCAGTGAAGGTTTCAGGATTTTTGTCCCCGAGCAGTACTTC.